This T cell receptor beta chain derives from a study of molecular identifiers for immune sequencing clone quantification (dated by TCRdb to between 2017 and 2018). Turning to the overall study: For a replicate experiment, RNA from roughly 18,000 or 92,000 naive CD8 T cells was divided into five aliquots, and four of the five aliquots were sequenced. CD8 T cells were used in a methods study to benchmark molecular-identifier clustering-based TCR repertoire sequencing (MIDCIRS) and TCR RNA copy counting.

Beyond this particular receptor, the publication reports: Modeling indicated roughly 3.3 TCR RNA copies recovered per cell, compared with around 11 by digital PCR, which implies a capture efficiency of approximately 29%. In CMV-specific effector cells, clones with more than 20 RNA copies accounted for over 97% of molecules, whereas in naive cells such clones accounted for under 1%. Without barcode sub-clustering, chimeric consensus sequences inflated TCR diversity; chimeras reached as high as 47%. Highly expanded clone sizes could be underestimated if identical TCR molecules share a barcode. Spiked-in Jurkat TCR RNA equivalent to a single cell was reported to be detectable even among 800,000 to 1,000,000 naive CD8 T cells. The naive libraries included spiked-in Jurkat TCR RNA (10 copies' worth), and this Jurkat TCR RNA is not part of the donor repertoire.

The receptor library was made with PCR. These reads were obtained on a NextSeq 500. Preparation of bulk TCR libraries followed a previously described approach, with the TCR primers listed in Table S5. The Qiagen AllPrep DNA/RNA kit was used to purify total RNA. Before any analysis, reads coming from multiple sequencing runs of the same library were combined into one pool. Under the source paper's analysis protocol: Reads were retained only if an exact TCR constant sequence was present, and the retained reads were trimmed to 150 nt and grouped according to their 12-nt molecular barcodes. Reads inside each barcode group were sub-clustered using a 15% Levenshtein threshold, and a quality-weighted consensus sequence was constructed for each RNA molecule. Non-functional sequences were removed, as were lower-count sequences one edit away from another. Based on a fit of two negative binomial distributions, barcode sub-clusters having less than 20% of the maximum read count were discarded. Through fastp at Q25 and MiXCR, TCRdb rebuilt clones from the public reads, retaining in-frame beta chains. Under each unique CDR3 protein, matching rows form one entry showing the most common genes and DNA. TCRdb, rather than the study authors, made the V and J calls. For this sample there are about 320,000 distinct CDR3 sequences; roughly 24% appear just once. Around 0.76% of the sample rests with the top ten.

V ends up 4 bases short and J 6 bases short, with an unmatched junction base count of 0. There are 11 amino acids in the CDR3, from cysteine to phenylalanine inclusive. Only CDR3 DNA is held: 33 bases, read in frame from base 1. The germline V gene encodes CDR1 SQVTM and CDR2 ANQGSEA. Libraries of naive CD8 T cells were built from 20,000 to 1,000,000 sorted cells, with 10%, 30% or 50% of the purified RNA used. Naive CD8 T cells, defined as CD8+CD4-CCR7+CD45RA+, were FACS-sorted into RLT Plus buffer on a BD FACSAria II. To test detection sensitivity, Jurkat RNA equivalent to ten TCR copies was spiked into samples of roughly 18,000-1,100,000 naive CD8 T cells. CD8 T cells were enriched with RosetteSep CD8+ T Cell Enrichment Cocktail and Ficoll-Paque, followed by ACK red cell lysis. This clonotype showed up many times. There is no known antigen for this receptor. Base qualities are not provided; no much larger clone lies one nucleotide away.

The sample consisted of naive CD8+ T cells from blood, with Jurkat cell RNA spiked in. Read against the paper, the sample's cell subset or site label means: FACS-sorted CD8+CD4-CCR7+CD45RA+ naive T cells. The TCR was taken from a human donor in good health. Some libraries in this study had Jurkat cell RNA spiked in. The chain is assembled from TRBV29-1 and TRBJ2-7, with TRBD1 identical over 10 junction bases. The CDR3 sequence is CSVGTGGEQYF. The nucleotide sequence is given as TGCAGCGTTGGGACAGGGGGCGAGCAGTACTTC.